The clone carrying this TCR beta chain was observed once. This sample is part of a study of PD-L1 blockade in urothelial cancer. As for the study in general: About 85% of the 29 patients were males with bladder-origin urothelial cancer. Blood analysis occurred 3 weeks (second dose) and 6 weeks after treatment start. Patients' histories included 0 to 3 prior chemotherapy regimens.

Each patient gave between 1 and 8 samples, pretreatment and on-treatment. The method was immunoSEQ multiplex PCR; TCRdb's version includes in-frame clones alone and lacks a portion of them. Of about 83,000 clones in the sample, roughly 87% were seen once. CDR1 and CDR2 (germline): MDHEN, SYDVKM. There are 13 residues in the CDR3. Trimming took off 6 bases at V and 7 bases at J, with 16 bases between the two ends. The clonotype comes from a woman in her 70s with urothelial cancer. The material sequenced was PBMCs, taken around atezolizumab (anti-PD-L1) treatment. The rearrangement links TRBV28 to TRBJ2-7; the D gene is possibly TRBD1 (6 bases). The CDR3 DNA follows: TGTGCCAGCAGCCGGACAGAATGGGGGGAGCAGTACTTC. It codes for CASSRTEWGEQYF.